This T cell receptor beta chain was sequenced during a study of cytomegalovirus exposure and HLA in healthy donors. From germline, CDR1 is SGHTA and CDR2 FQGNSA. The V end lost 1 base, the J end lost 6 bases, and 13 bases lay between the germline ends. The CDR3 is made up of 15 amino acids. This clone was detected once. 60 Vbeta and 13 Jbeta primers were used in PCR. Using immunoSEQ multiplex PCR, the repertoire was profiled, and TCRdb retains in-frame clones only, with some absent. This sample carries 180,000 or so clones, roughly 75% of them seen once, and the ten largest clones take about 7.7%. This TCR was sampled from a woman between 40 and 55 years old in good health and CMV-seropositive. The rearrangement uses TRBV7-2 and TRBJ2-1; possibly TRBD2 for D (6 bases). The sample taken for sequencing was PBMCs. CDR3 in amino acids: CASSLVAATANEQFF. CDR3 nucleotide sequence: TGTGCCAGCAGCTTAGTAGCGGCCACGGCCAATGAGCAGTTCTTC.